These 9 T cell receptor beta chains share one sample of origin, sequenced in a study of T cell clonality in common variable immunodeficiency. Assay: immunoSEQ multiplex PCR; the TCRdb copy retains only in-frame clones and omits some. Observed in the sample are about 47,000 clones, none of them singletons. What was sequenced was peripheral blood mononuclear cells. Receptors originate from a person between 18 and 75 years old in good health.

This clone was recorded many times. The CDR3 end is not reached by the read, which stops 3 residues before it; the germline J gene fills it in. The chain couples TRBV7-2 to TRBJ2-3, with a tentative D call TRBD2 (5 bases). The V gene lost 1 base and the J gene lost 5 bases, with 13 bases spanning the gap. Germline loops: CDR1 SGHTA, CDR2 FQGNSA. The CDR3 totals 15 residues. The chain's CDR3 is CASSLVGLAGDTQYF. The sequenced CDR3 bases are TGTGCCAGCAGCTTAGTTGGCCTAGCCGGAGATACG. The full variable domain, in which reference TRBV7-2 and TRBJ2-3 provide the parts outside the CDR3, is GAGVSQSPSNKVTEKGKDVELRCDPISGHTALYWYRQSLGQGLEFLIYFQGNSAPDKSGLPSDRFSAERTGGSVSTLTIQRTQQEDSAVYLCASSLVGLAGDTQYFGPGTRLTVL.

This clone came up many times. The read terminates 3 residues ahead of where the CDR3 ends, so the germline J gene completes it. The chain recombines TRBV2 with TRBJ2-1; 9 bases align to TRBD1. With V trimmed by 5 bases and J by 4 bases, 15 bases remained unmatched. This CDR3 spans 18 amino acids. The germline CDR1 and CDR2 sequences are SNHLY and FYNNEI. Incomplete CDR3 DNA: TGTGCCAGCAGTCAGTCGGCGAGCGGGACAGGGTTATACAATGAG. Its translation is CASSQSASGTGLYNE. The whole CDR3 sequence reads CASSQSASGTGLYNEQFF.

This clone appeared many times. The read finishes 3 residues shy of the CDR3 end, and the germline J gene is used to complete it. This chain connects TRBV9 to TRBJ1-1; perhaps TRBD1 as D (5 bases). V was clipped by 0 bases and J by 6 bases, with 9 bases between them. Looked up from germline, CDR1 is SGDLS and CDR2 is YYNGEE. The CDR3 is made up of 13 amino acids. Incomplete CDR3 DNA: TGTGCCAGCAGCGTAGTGGCCAGGGCTGAA. Translated: CASSVVARAE. The entire CDR3 sequence reads CASSVVARAEAFF.

This clone was recorded at least ten times. CDR3 bases read: TGCAGTGCTAGAGATATTGTGAGGGCCTACGAG. As protein: CSARDIVRAYE. The entire CDR3 reads CSARDIVRAYEQYF. The chain recombines TRBV20-1 with TRBJ2-7; TRBD2 is a possible D gene (5 bases). Read coverage stops 3 residues before the CDR3 terminus; the germline J gene supplies the remainder. Germline assignment: CDR1 DFQATT and CDR2 SNEGSKA (reference sequence). V lost 0 bases and J 2 bases, leaving 11 bases between the germline ends. The CDR3 length is 14 residues.

This clone was recorded at least ten times. The read is 3 residues too short to cover the CDR3 end, so that end is filled in from the germline J gene. This chain links TRBV12-3 or TRBV12-4 with TRBJ1-6; weak D call: TRBD1 (5 bases). This CDR3 contains 15 residues. The V gene lost 9 bases and the J gene lost 6 bases, with 18 bases spanning the gap. The part of the CDR3 DNA that was read is TGTGCCAGTAGCCCCGGAGGGGCGCGTAATTCACCC. It encodes CASSPGGARNSP. The CDR3 as a whole reads CASSPGGARNSPLHF.

Ten or more counts support this clone. The observed sequence ends 3 residues before the CDR3 terminus, with the missing tail filled in from the germline J gene. The rearrangement links TRBV29-1 to TRBJ2-1; 11 nucleotides agree with TRBD2. This CDR3 has 16 amino acids. Germline values: CDR1 SQVTM, CDR2 ANQGSEA. V shed 6 bases, J shed 0 bases, and the junction held 7 bases outside the gene matches. The chain's CDR3 is CSVLAGGASSYNEQFF. CDR3 DNA, as far as it was read: TGCAGCGTGCTAGCGGGAGGTGCCAGCTCCTACAATGAG.

This clone was found many times. The part of the CDR3 DNA that was read is TGTGCCAGCAGCTTCGGGTCGACAGGGAACACC. Protein sequence: CASSFGSTGNT. The complete CDR3 sequence is CASSFGSTGNTIYF. The genes are TRBV5-4 and TRBJ1-3; 7 bases agree with TRBD1. The CDR3 is cut off 3 residues early in the read; its end comes from the germline J gene. Germline V gives CDR1 SGHNT, CDR2 YYREEE (reference sequence). This CDR3 has 14 amino acids. V gave up 2 bases and J gave up 7 bases; unmatched junction bases: 6.

This clone was counted many times. CDR3 DNA, as far as it was read: TGTGCCAGCAGCTATGAGGGCAATGAG. This encodes CASSYEGNE. The whole CDR3 is CASSYEGNEQFF. The V and J genes are TRBV7-9 and TRBJ2-1; TRBD2 might be the D (5 bases). The read comes to an end 3 residues before the CDR3 does, leaving the germline J gene to fill in the end. Germline-derived CDR1 and CDR2 are SEHNR and FQNEAQ (reference sequence). Deletions cut 4 bases from V and 6 bases from J, with 7 bases between. The CDR3 spans 12 residues.

This clone was seen many times. The read terminates 3 residues ahead of where the CDR3 ends, so the germline J gene completes it. The rearrangement joins TRBV7-2 to TRBJ1-2; tentatively, D is TRBD1 (5 bases). Germline CDR1 SGHTA, CDR2 FQGNSA. The CDR3 sequence is 12 residues long. The sequenced CDR3 bases are TGTGCCAGCAGCTTAGGCAGGGTAGGC. Translation gives CASSLGRVG. The CDR3 as a whole reads CASSLGRVGYTF.